These 19 T cell receptor beta chains share one sample of origin, sequenced in a study of blood T cell repertoires in COVID-19. Profiled with immunoSEQ multiplex PCR; TCRdb holds only in-frame clones, not every one. The sample has 90,000 or so clones; 65% to 85% are singletons. The specimen sequenced was peripheral blood. Receptor source: an elderly man with active or convalescent COVID-19.

By sample fraction, this clone is medium-sized. J is TRBJ1-1 and V is TRBV7-9, with a possible D match to TRBD1 (5 bases). CDR1 is SEHNR, CDR2 FQNEAQ, per germline (reference sequence). V gave up 0 bases and J gave up 7 bases, with 12 bases separating them. This CDR3 comprises 14 residues. CDR3 protein: CASSLAHRQFEAFF. The CDR3 nucleotides read TGTGCCAGCAGCTTAGCGCATCGACAGTTTGAAGCTTTCTTT.

J is TRBJ1-1 and V is TRBV2; possible D gene TRBD1, 6 bases. V dropped 3 bases and J dropped 4 bases, with 18 bases sitting between them. The CDR3 totals 16 residues. CDR1 is SNHLY, CDR2 FYNNEI, per germline. The CDR3 loop reads CASSDQGRSWGTEAFF. The CDR3 region has the DNA TGTGCCAGCAGTGATCAGGGGCGGTCCTGGGGCACTGAAGCTTTCTTT.

The chain employs TRBV21-1 and TRBJ2-5; the table names TRBD1, a call not compared with the DNA. TRBV21-1 is designated a pseudogene. CDR3 length equals 15 residues. The CDR3 is CASSKWYRSQETQYF. The CDR3 DNA sequence: TGTGCCAGCAGCAAATGGTACCGCAGCCAAGAGACCCAGTACTTC.

The chain carries TRBV5-6 and TRBJ2-7, with D possibly being TRBD2 (5 bases). This CDR3 is built from 14 residues. The V gene lost 4 bases and the J gene lost 4 bases, with 15 bases spanning the gap. Germline CDR1 and CDR2: SGHDT and YYEEEE. This chain's CDR3 is CASSPGPTGYEQYF. The CDR3 coding sequence is TGTGCCAGCAGCCCAGGCCCCACGGGGTACGAGCAGTACTTC.

The chain carries TRBV20-1 and TRBJ2-4; TRBD2 matches at 7 bases. With 6 bases clipped from V and 8 bases from J, the junction kept 4 bases outside the gene matches. Germline V gene data show CDR1 as DFQATT and CDR2 as SNEGSKA (reference sequence). The CDR3 contains 11 residues. DNA for the CDR3: TGCAGTGCGCCCCGGGAGGACATTCAGTACTTC. It codes for CSAPREDIQYF.

This clone has only one observation. V gene TRBV10-2 combines with J gene TRBJ1-6, with D hard to call. There are 14 residues in the CDR3. Between the trimmed V and J ends, which lost 6 bases and 0 bases, there was a span of 6 bases. Germline V gene sequence: CDR1 WSHSY, CDR2 SAAADI. Here the CDR3 reads CASRGSSYNSPLHF. The CDR3 bases are TGCGCCAGCAGAGGGAGCTCCTATAATTCACCCCTCCACTTT.

This clone has more than one count but fewer than ten. The chain combines TRBV5-1 with TRBJ1-4, with TRBD1 matching over 8 bases. The CDR3 is 14 amino acids. Trimming took 2 bases from V and 8 from J; bases not matched to a gene: 5. Germline V lookup: CDR1 SGHRS, CDR2 YFSETQ. CDR3: CASSFGGQAEKLFF. The CDR3 bases are TGCGCCAGCAGCTTTGGGGGACAGGCGGAAAAACTGTTTTTT.

V is TRBV4-2 and J is TRBJ2-7; 8 bases are a match to TRBD1. CDR1 is LGHNA and CDR2 is YNFKEQ in the germline V gene. This CDR3 contains 14 residues. The V segment lost 1 base and the J segment 6 bases; nucleotides outside the gene matches: 5. The CDR3 DNA reads as TGTGCCAGCAGCCAAGGGCAGGGGGCTAGCGAGCAGTACTTC. Protein product: CASSQGQGASEQYF.

This clone has just a few counts. This chain connects TRBV15 to TRBJ1-6; D uncertain. CDR3 length equals 15 residues. Germline CDR1 reads LNHNV; CDR2 reads YYDKDF (reference sequence). V dropped 5 bases and J dropped 9 bases, with 17 bases sitting between them. CDR3 in amino acids: CATSGERRVGSPLHF. Written as DNA, the CDR3 is TGTGCCACCAGCGGCGAAAGGAGGGTGGGTTCACCCCTCCACTTT.

This clone was counted a single time. One junction end disagrees with the germline gene, perhaps due to a read error. The chain uses TRBV9 and TRBJ2-7; 8 bases agree with TRBD1. CDR3 size: 11 residues. CDR1 is SGDLS and CDR2 is YYNGEE in the germline V gene. The CDR3 coding sequence is TGTGCCAGCAGCGGATCGGGACAGGTCTTCTTC. Protein product: CASSGSGQVFF. Complete variable domain (other parts from reference TRBV9 and TRBJ2-7): DSGVTQTPKHLITATGQRVTLRCSPRSGDLSVYWYQQSLDQGLQFLIQYYNGEERAKGNILERFSAQQFPDLHSELNLSSLELGDSALYFCASSGSGQVFFGPGTRLTVT.

This chain links TRBV19 with TRBJ2-2; D perhaps matches TRBD2 (7 bases). CDR1 is LNHDA, CDR2 SQIVND, per germline (reference sequence). Between the trimmed V and J ends, which lost 6 bases and 7 bases, there was a span of 15 bases. This CDR3 has 14 residues. DNA for the CDR3: TGTGCCAGTAGCTCCTGGAGGGGGGGCGGGGAGCTGTTTTTT. Its translation: CASSSWRGGGELFF.

This chain links TRBV5-1 with TRBJ1-1; 7 positions agree with TRBD1. Trimming took 0 bases from V and 4 from J; bases not matched to a gene: 12. The CDR3 length is 17 residues. CDR1 and CDR2 from the germline V gene are SGHRS and YFSETQ. CDR3 nucleotide sequence: TGCGCCAGCAGCTTGGAAGGGGGCCCAAACTGGGGCACTGAAGCTTTCTTT. Amino acids: CASSLEGGPNWGTEAFF.

CDR3 amino acids: CASSRQGAVTEAFF. The CDR3 bases are TGTGCCAGCAGCAGACAGGGGGCGGTCACTGAAGCTTTCTTT. The chain couples TRBV27 to TRBJ1-1, with 10 bases aligning to TRBD1. The length of the CDR3 is 14 residues. CDR1 is MNHEY and CDR2 is SMNVEV in the germline V gene (reference sequence). The V and J ends lost 6 bases and 4 bases, in that order; junction bases with no gene match: 5.

V is TRBV10-3 and J is TRBJ2-3, with 10 bases identical to TRBD2. Germline values: CDR1 ENHRY, CDR2 SYGVKD. The trim removed 10 bases at V and 0 bases at J, leaving 10 bases unmatched. CDR3 length: 16 amino acids. In DNA form, the CDR3 reads TGTGCCACCGCCGTAGGAGCGGGGGGGAGCACAGATACGCAGTATTTT. It encodes CATAVGAGGSTDTQYF.

This clone was detected only once. The rearrangement uses TRBV27 and TRBJ1-2, with 8 bases lining up with TRBD1. CDR3 length: 18 amino acids. J was trimmed by 8 bases and V by 6 bases; bases with no gene match: 23. Looked up from germline, CDR1 is MNHEY and CDR2 is SMNVEV (reference sequence). The CDR3 DNA reads TGTGCCAGCAGCCCGGGACAGGAGAAACCCAGGAACGTTTACGGCTACACCTTC. This gives the protein CASSPGQEKPRNVYGYTF.

This CDR3 is CSASDSGTGGDTQYF. CDR3 nucleotide sequence: TGCAGTGCTAGTGATTCCGGGACAGGGGGGGATACGCAGTATTTT. The V and J genes are TRBV20-1 and TRBJ2-3; TRBD1 aligns across 11 bases. The V gene's germline CDR1 is DFQATT and CDR2 SNEGSKA (reference sequence). Trimming at V came to 3 bases and at J to 6 bases, leaving 8 bases not matched to a gene. This CDR3 is 15 amino acids long.

The chain links TRBV6-5 to TRBJ1-1; the match to TRBD1 covers 11 bases. CDR3 length: 15 amino acids. CDR1 MNHEY and CDR2 SVGAGI come from the germline V gene. Losses at the gene ends were 3 bases for V and 11 bases for J; bases not matched to a gene: 11. CDR3 in DNA: TGTGCCAGCAGTTATTCGAGTTCGGACAGGGGGCATGCTTTCTTT. Translation: CASSYSSSDRGHAFF.

The J gene is TRBJ2-5, the V gene TRBV9; 9 bases are a match to TRBD2. The V gene end was trimmed by 6 bases and the J gene end by 2 bases; junction bases not matched to a gene: 8. The CDR3 runs to 15 residues. Germline loops: CDR1 SGDLS, CDR2 YYNGEE. In DNA, the CDR3 is TGTGCCAGCACCGCGGGAGGGGGTACTCAAGAGACCCAGTACTTC. Its translation: CASTAGGGTQETQYF. The whole variable domain, remainder taken from reference TRBV9 and TRBJ2-5, is DSGVTQTPKHLITATGQRVTLRCSPRSGDLSVYWYQQSLDQGLQFLIQYYNGEERAKGNILERFSAQQFPDLHSELNLSSLELGDSALYFCASTAGGGTQETQYFGPGTRLLVL.

The chain is built from TRBV19 and TRBJ1-1; 7 bases align to TRBD1. The germline gives CDR1 LNHDA, CDR2 SQIVND (reference sequence). With 5 bases clipped from V and 8 bases from J, the junction kept 8 bases outside the gene matches. This CDR3 is 13 amino acids long. The CDR3 is CASSPPGGGEAFF. The CDR3 DNA reads TGTGCCAGTAGTCCACCGGGAGGGGGCGAAGCTTTCTTT.